This T cell receptor (beta chain) comes out of a study of T cell changes during pregnancy in multiple sclerosis. The table came from immunoSEQ multiplex PCR; TCRdb's copy has only in-frame clones and leaves some out. This table has 50,000 to 80,000 clones, around nine tenths appearing once. This sequence originates from a female donor with multiple sclerosis, enrolled in a pregnancy study. Here the sequenced sample was CD8+ T cells from peripheral blood mononuclear cells, taken before pregnancy.

As DNA, the CDR3 is TGTGCCATCAGCCCGGTGAACACTGAAGCTTTCTTT. It codes for CAISPVNTEAFF. The chain links TRBV10-3 to TRBJ1-1, with no clear D. The CDR3 has 12 residues. The V end lost 6 bases, the J end lost 0 bases, and 5 bases lay between the germline ends. Germline loops: CDR1 ENHRY, CDR2 SYGVKD.